This T cell receptor (beta chain) was identified in a study of blood T cell repertoires in COVID-19. The CDR3 sequence is 12 residues long. Losses at the gene ends were 3 bases for V and 9 bases for J; bases not matched to a gene: 5. Germline-derived CDR1 and CDR2 are SQVTM and ANQGSEA. Participant age was roughly 18 to 95 years, and participants resided in approximately 24 US areas. Assay: immunoSEQ multiplex PCR; the TCRdb copy retains only in-frame clones and omits some. The sample includes about 200,000 clones, roughly 89% of them seen just once. This sequence originates from a woman in her 30s with acute COVID-19. The chain carries TRBV29-1 and TRBJ2-1; TRBD1 aligns across 7 bases. Input material: PBMCs or T cells enriched from blood (not recorded which). DNA of the CDR3: TGCAGCGTTGATCCGTACAGGGGTGAGCAGTTCTTC. Translated: CSVDPYRGEQFF.